The rows below give T cell receptor beta chains drawn from one sample of a study of cytomegalovirus exposure and HLA in healthy donors. Sequenced by immunoSEQ multiplex PCR; TCRdb stores in-frame clones only, minus some. Altogether over 200,000 clones are present, 70% to 85% being singletons, with the ten largest covering 0.55% to 0.7%. Sequencing input: PBMCs. The receptors stem from a woman in her thirties or forties in good health and CMV-seronegative. Both conserved end residues are part of each CDR3. D genes are given only for firm matches. Clone size appears in some rows only: once, few, many, or a class for an expanded clone.

>NA|NA|TRBV30|TRBJ1-5|14
TGTGCCTGGGCCCAGGGTTATAGCAATCAGCCCCAGCATTTT
CAWAQGYSNQPQHF
>once|TRBD2|TRBV5-1|TRBJ2-7|14
TGCGCCAGCAGCCCCGGACTAGCGGGCGACGAGCAGTACTTC
CASSPGLAGDEQYF
>few|NA|TRBV11-3|TRBJ2-3|16
TGTGCCAGCAGCTGGAGGAGGTCGTCTAGCACAGATACGCAGTATTTT
CASSWRRSSSTDTQYF
>once|TRBD2|TRBV6-5|TRBJ2-3|15
TGTGCCAGCAGTTACTCGAAAGCGGGGGCAGATACGCAGTATTTT
CASSYSKAGADTQYF
>NA|TRBD2|TRBV7-2|TRBJ2-1|15
TGTGCCAGCAGCCGCTTGAGCGGGATGAACAATGAGCAGTTCTTC
CASSRLSGMNNEQFF
>NA|NA|TRBV5-1|TRBJ2-1|11
TGCGCCAGCAGCTCAGGGTTTGAGCAGTTCTTC
CASSSGFEQFF
>NA|NA|TRBV5-4|TRBJ1-1|14
TGTGCCAGCAGCCCCGGGACACTGAACACTGAAGCTTTCTTT
CASSPGTLNTEAFF
>once|NA|TRBV11-2|TRBJ1-1|15
TGTGCCAGCAGCGCATCAGGGGTCTTGAACACTGAAGCTTTCTTT
CASSASGVLNTEAFF
>NA|TRBD2|TRBV7-2|TRBJ2-5|15
TGTGCCAGCAGCTTAGGGGAGGGGTGGGTGGAGACCCAGTACTTC
CASSLGEGWVETQYF
>NA|NA|TRBV9|TRBJ2-2|13
TGTGCCAGTCAACAGGGGAACACCGGGGAGCTGTTTTTT
CASQQGNTGELFF
>NA|NA|TRBV6-1|TRBJ2-5|12
TGTGCCAGCAGTGATCTGAGGTGGACCCAGTACTTC
CASSDLRWTQYF
>NA|NA|TRBV7-9|TRBJ1-3|12
TGTTCCAGCAGATTCATTGGAAACACCATATATTTT
CSSRFIGNTIYF
>NA|TRBD1|TRBV6-1|TRBJ1-4|17
TGTGCCAGCAGTGAAGTGGCCCGACAGGGTCTAGGGGAAAAACTGTTTTTT
CASSEVARQGLGEKLFF
>NA|TRBD1|TRBV29-1|TRBJ2-3|12
TGCAGCGTTAGAACAGGGGCAGATACGCAGTATTTT
CSVRTGADTQYF
>NA|NA|TRBV30|TRBJ1-6|13
TGTGCCTGGAGCGGGGGGTTGGATTCACCCCTCCACTTT
CAWSGGLDSPLHF
>NA|NA|TRBV28|TRBJ1-1|19
TGTGCCAGCAGTTTCAATGCCGGACAAGGACGGGTATTCTGGACTGAAGCTTTCTTT
CASSFNAGQGRVFWTEAFF
>few|NA|TRBV6-5|TRBJ1-6|15
TGTGCCAGCAGTTATGCCGGCTCCTATAATTCACCCCTCCACTTT
CASSYAGSYNSPLHF
>once|TRBD1|TRBV29-1|TRBJ2-7|13
TGCAGCGTTGATCAGGGGGCTGGTTACGAGCAGTACTTC
CSVDQGAGYEQYF
>NA|TRBD1|TRBV15|TRBJ1-5|17
TGTGCCACCAGCGGCCACAGGGGTCTCTTTGGCAATCAGCCCCAGCATTTT
CATSGHRGLFGNQPQHF
>NA|NA|TRBV30|TRBJ1-1|13
TGTGCCTGGACGATGGGGCAGAACACTGAAGCTTTCTTT
CAWTMGQNTEAFF
>NA|NA|TRBV19|TRBJ1-5|12
TGTGCCAGTAGTACCCCGATAGTGCCCCAGCATTTT
CASSTPIVPQHF
>NA|NA|TRBV7-2|TRBJ2-5|14
TGTGCCAGCAGCGCGACAGGCCCACAAGAGACCCAGTACTTC
CASSATGPQETQYF
>NA|TRBD1|TRBV7-9|TRBJ2-3|15
TGTGCCAGCAGCTCAGGGGGCGAGGGCACAGATACGCAGTATTTT
CASSSGGEGTDTQYF
>NA|NA|TRBV19|TRBJ1-2|15
TGTGCCAGTAGTATGGCTGAAAGCGCCCCTTATGGCTACACCTTC
CASSMAESAPYGYTF
>few|NA|TRBV19|TRBJ2-3|16
TGTGCCAGTAGCCTGGGCGGGACGACTAGCACAGATACGCAGTATTTT
CASSLGGTTSTDTQYF
>NA|NA|TRBV6-6|TRBJ1-5|13
TGTGCCAGTGAACAGGGTGCAAGGCAGCCCCAGCATTTT
CASEQGARQPQHF
>NA|TRBD2|TRBV29-1|TRBJ2-3|16
TGCAGCGTTGAACTAGCGGGGGTCCCCAGCACAGATACGCAGTATTTT
CSVELAGVPSTDTQYF
>NA|NA|TRBV7-8|TRBJ2-3|14
TGTGCCAGCAGCTTAGGGCGGGAAAAAGATACGCAGTATTTT
CASSLGREKDTQYF
>NA|TRBD2|TRBV19|TRBJ2-3|19
TGTGCCAGTAGCCCCGGGACTAGCGGGGGCCGAGGGAACACAGATACGCAGTATTTT
CASSPGTSGGRGNTDTQYF
>NA|NA|TRBV28|TRBJ1-1|13
TGTGCCAGCACCGAGGTCCTTGACACTGAAGCTTTCTTT
CASTEVLDTEAFF
>NA|NA|TRBV5-8|TRBJ2-7|14
TGTGCCAGCAGCCTGGAACTGATTACCTACGGGCAGTACTTC
CASSLELITYGQYF
>few|TRBD1|TRBV25-1|TRBJ2-7|13
TGTGCCAGCACAGGGACAGGAGGCTACGAGCAGTACTTC
CASTGTGGYEQYF
>NA|NA|TRBV19|TRBJ1-6|13
TGTGCCAGTAGTATGGAGGACCGCTCACCCCTCCACTTT
CASSMEDRSPLHF
>NA|NA|TRBV7-3|TRBJ1-1|16
TGTGCCAGCAGCTCCCATGCACAGGGACCAAACACTGAAGCTTTCTTT
CASSSHAQGPNTEAFF
>NA|NA|TRBV7-6|TRBJ2-5|16
TGTGCCAGCAGCTCCTCAGGGGCCACCGGGTCGGAGACCCAGTACTTC
CASSSSGATGSETQYF
>NA|NA|TRBV2|TRBJ1-1|14
TGTGCCAGCACTGCCGGGACACTTAACACTGAAGCTTTCTTT
CASTAGTLNTEAFF
>NA|TRBD1|TRBV6-4|TRBJ2-2|15
TGTGCCAGCAGTGCCGGGACAGCGAACACCGGGGAGCTGTTTTTT
CASSAGTANTGELFF
>once|NA|TRBV2|TRBJ2-3|13
TGTGCCACTTGGGGGGAGACCACAGATACGCAGTATTTT
CATWGETTDTQYF
>NA|TRBD1|TRBV5-4|TRBJ1-2|14
TGTGCCAGCAGCAGGACAGGGAGTGGTTATGGCTACACCTTC
CASSRTGSGYGYTF
>NA|NA|TRBV19|TRBJ1-5|14
TGTGCCAGTAGTTCCGACATGGCAGATCAGCCCCAGCATTTT
CASSSDMADQPQHF
>NA|NA|TRBV30|TRBJ2-4|12
TGTGCCTGGAGTGCCCTAGGAAACATTCAGTACTTC
CAWSALGNIQYF
>once|TRBD2|TRBV5-1|TRBJ2-2|16
TGCGCCAGCAGCTTGGGACTAGCGGGGGCCACCGGGGAGCTGTTTTTT
CASSLGLAGATGELFF
>NA|TRBD2|TRBV6-4|TRBJ2-1|14
TGTGCCAGCTCTGCGGGGACTAGCGGTAATGAGCAGTTCTTC
CASSAGTSGNEQFF
>NA|NA|TRBV6-5|TRBJ2-7|15
TGTGCCAGCAGTTACTCGAGGGACACAGCCTACGAGCAGTACTTC
CASSYSRDTAYEQYF
>NA|TRBD1|TRBV7-2|TRBJ2-7|14
TGTGCCAGCAGCACCCGGACAGGGGGCTACGAGCAGTACTTC
CASSTRTGGYEQYF
>NA|NA|TRBV15|TRBJ1-3|13
TGTGCCACCCAAACAGGCACTGGAAACACCATATATTTT
CATQTGTGNTIYF
>NA|NA|TRBV7-9|TRBJ2-7|12
TGTTCCAGCAGCTTAGCCAATTACGAGCAGTACTTC
CSSSLANYEQYF
>NA|NA|TRBV30|TRBJ2-3|15
TGTGCCTGGAGCCGTCGGGGGGCGAGCACAGATACGCAGTATTTT
CAWSRRGASTDTQYF